The 27 T cell receptor beta chains reported below all come from one sample, sequenced in a study of T-cell memory formation after mild COVID-19. TCRdb used MiXCR to reprocess the 5' RACE reads, holding one entry per CDR3 protein. The data show about 290,000 distinct CDR3 sequences, with about 20% seen just once and roughly 24% held by the top ten. Sequencing was done on a sample of PBMCs or a T cell subset sorted from them (not recorded which). These receptors were obtained from a man in his late teens or twenties who had mild COVID-19 (a few samples of this study predate the infection). Cell type and time point are not known.

This clonotype came up many times. The gene calls are TRBV7-2 and TRBJ2-3; D might be TRBD2 (5 bases). The ends were cut back, 2 bases at V and 4 bases at J, with 10 bases in the middle. Germline V gene sequence: CDR1 SGHTA, CDR2 FQGNSA. The CDR3 is 14 residues long. The CDR3 region has the DNA TGTGCCAGCAGCTTAACGGAGGTCGCAGATACGCAGTATTTT. Residues: CASSLTEVADTQYF.

J is TRBJ2-3 and V is TRBV20-1; D is uncertain. The CDR3 spans 14 residues. Trimming stripped 6 bases from V and 8 bases from J, with 21 bases between. The germline V gene encodes CDR1 DFQATT and CDR2 SNEGSKA (reference sequence). CDR3 sequence reads: CSANSGRPTFTQYF. In DNA, the CDR3 is TGCAGTGCCAACTCTGGGCGTCCAACTTTTACGCAGTATTTT.

This clonotype was picked up a small number of times. This chain uses TRBV4-1 with TRBJ1-3; the D is unclear. Trimming took off 3 bases at V and 4 bases at J, with 10 bases between the two ends. Germline V lookup: CDR1 MGHRA, CDR2 YSYEKL. CDR3 size: 14 residues. Here the CDR3 DNA reads TGCGCCAGCAGCCAGGTTTTTGCCGGAAACACCATATATTTT. This codes for CASSQVFAGNTIYF.

The genes are TRBV15 and TRBJ2-1; 7 bases line up with TRBD1. The CDR3 loop spans 16 amino acids. Germline V lookup: CDR1 LNHNV, CDR2 YYDKDF (reference sequence). With 3 bases clipped from V and 3 bases from J, the junction kept 8 bases outside the gene matches. CDR3 in DNA: TGTGCCACCAGCAGCGGGAACAGGGGCCTCTACAATGAGCAGTTCTTC. Amino acid sequence: CATSSGNRGLYNEQFF.

J is TRBJ2-3 and V is TRBV9; weak D call: TRBD2 (7 bases). CDR1 is SGDLS and CDR2 is YYNGEE in the germline V gene. V was clipped by 3 bases and J by 5 bases, with 13 bases between them. The CDR3 runs 14 residues. DNA of the CDR3: TGTGCCAGCAGCGCCTCGGGGGGCCGAGATACGCAGTATTTT. Its translation: CASSASGGRDTQYF.

The chain recombines TRBV7-6 with TRBJ1-6; the match to TRBD1 covers 10 bases. The junction had 2 bases not matched to a gene; V was cut back by 5 bases and J by 7 bases. CDR3 size: 14 residues. Germline CDR1 and CDR2: SGHVS and FNYEAQ. The chain's CDR3 is CASSATGGNSPLHF. In DNA form, the CDR3 reads TGTGCCAGCAGCGCGACAGGGGGCAATTCACCCCTCCACTTT.

The chain carries TRBV2 and TRBJ2-1; D is unresolved. The ends were cut back, 2 bases at V and 7 bases at J, with 12 bases in the middle. Germline V gives CDR1 SNHLY, CDR2 FYNNEI. The CDR3 totals 14 residues. This chain's CDR3 is CASSEWRQRNEQFF. The CDR3 bases are TGTGCCAGCAGTGAATGGCGGCAGAGGAATGAGCAGTTCTTC.

The V gene is TRBV7-8, the J gene TRBJ1-2; D gene unclear. The CDR3 has 14 amino acids. The V gene's germline CDR1 is SGHVS and CDR2 FQNEAQ. V dropped 2 bases and J dropped 6 bases, with 13 bases sitting between them. The CDR3 loop reads CASSLQRGEDGYTF. Written as DNA, the CDR3 is TGTGCCAGCAGCTTACAGCGAGGAGAGGATGGCTACACCTTC.

This clonotype was seen only a few times. The CDR3 DNA sequence: TGTGCCAGCACGGCCACAGGAGTACAAGAGACCCAGTACTTC. As protein: CASTATGVQETQYF. The genes are TRBV2 and TRBJ2-5, with D tentatively TRBD1 (5 bases). Germline V gene sequence: CDR1 SNHLY, CDR2 FYNNEI. This CDR3 contains 14 residues. V lost 7 bases, J lost 2 bases, and 14 bases lay in between. Complete variable domain (other parts from reference TRBV2 and TRBJ2-5): EPEVTQTPSHQVTQMGQEVILRCVPISNHLYFYWYRQILGQKVEFLVSFYNNEISEKSEIFDDQFSVERPDGSNFTLKIRSTKLEDSAMYFCASTATGVQETQYFGPGTRLLVL.

CDR3 amino acids: CASSSLRAINYGYTF. The CDR3 DNA follows: TGTGCCAGCAGCTCCCTAAGGGCGATCAACTATGGCTACACCTTC. This chain uses TRBV28 with TRBJ1-2; D not certain. In germline, CDR1 is MDHEN, CDR2 SYDVKM. CDR3 length equals 15 residues. V lost 6 bases to trimming and J lost 2 bases, with 16 bases between them.

This chain uses TRBV5-1 with TRBJ2-1; D unresolved. From germline, CDR1 is SGHRS and CDR2 YFSETQ. This CDR3 comprises 12 residues. Trimming removed 5 bases from V and 3 bases from J, with 6 bases in between. Here the CDR3 DNA reads TGCGCCAGCAGGGGGAACTACAATGAGCAGTTCTTC. Its translation: CASRGNYNEQFF. The whole variable domain, remainder taken from reference TRBV5-1 and TRBJ2-1, is KAGVTQTPRYLIKTRGQQVTLSCSPISGHRSVSWYQQTPGQGLQFLFEYFSETQRNKGNFPGRFSGRQFSNSRSEMNVSTLELGDSALYLCASRGNYNEQFFGPGTRLTVL.

This clonotype came up once. The genes are TRBV7-9 and TRBJ1-5, with D possibly being TRBD1 (6 bases). The CDR3 spans 14 residues. Germline lookup yields CDR1 SEHNR and CDR2 FQNEAQ (reference sequence). The germline V and J ends were trimmed by 4 bases and 6 bases, with 13 bases remaining between them. CDR3 sequence reads: CASSSGGASQPQHF. The CDR3 region has the DNA TGTGCCAGCAGCTCTGGGGGGGCCAGTCAGCCCCAGCATTTT.

The rearrangement uses TRBV9 and TRBJ1-6, with a tentative D call TRBD1 (5 bases). Trimming removed 8 bases at V and 9 bases at J, with 18 bases between. CDR3 size: 14 residues. Germline CDR1 reads SGDLS; CDR2 reads YYNGEE. The CDR3 nucleotides are TGTGCCAGAGTTCCGACAGTTCTAAGTTCACCCCTCCACTTT. As protein: CARVPTVLSSPLHF.

This chain links TRBV3-1 with TRBJ2-7; D remains unclear. With 7 bases removed from V and 7 bases from J, the gap between germline ends came to 17 bases. The CDR3 is made up of 13 amino acids. Germline lookup yields CDR1 LGHDT and CDR2 YNNKEL (reference sequence). CDR3 region: CASILRGPGEQYF. In DNA, the CDR3 is TGTGCCAGCATCCTACGCGGTCCCGGGGAGCAGTACTTC.

In its sample, this clonotype was seen many times. The chain has TRBV5-1 and TRBJ2-7, with D perhaps TRBD1 or TRBD2 (6 bases each). Germline loops: CDR1 SGHRS, CDR2 YFSETQ. This CDR3 is built from 13 residues. Between the trimmed V and J ends, which lost 7 bases and 4 bases, there was a span of 15 bases. The CDR3 loop is CASRGTFGYEQYF. CDR3 in DNA: TGCGCCAGCCGGGGGACATTTGGATACGAGCAGTACTTC.

The chain has TRBV9 and TRBJ1-4, with unresolved D. The CDR3 extends over 15 amino acids. CDR1 SGDLS and CDR2 YYNGEE come from the germline V gene. V was shortened by 4 bases and J by 2 bases, with 12 bases between the two germline ends. The CDR3 sequence: CASSPGMQTNEKLFF. In nucleotides, the CDR3 is TGTGCCAGCAGCCCGGGGATGCAGACTAATGAAAAACTGTTTTTT. Looking up the rest from reference TRBV9 and TRBJ1-4 gives the full variable domain: DSGVTQTPKHLITATGQRVTLRCSPRSGDLSVYWYQQSLDQGLQFLIQYYNGEERAKGNILERFSAQQFPDLHSELNLSSLELGDSALYFCASSPGMQTNEKLFFGSGTQLSVL.

The chain carries TRBV27 and TRBJ2-5; 7 positions match TRBD2. V dropped 4 bases and J dropped 4; count of bases not matched to a gene: 6. Germline assignment: CDR1 MNHEY and CDR2 SMNVEV (reference sequence). CDR3 length equals 14 residues. CDR3 bases: TGTGCCAGCAGTTCCCACGGACTAGTAGAGACCCAGTACTTC. It encodes CASSSHGLVETQYF.

This clonotype was found a few times. This chain uses TRBV7-2 with TRBJ2-1; 11 bases agree with TRBD1. After removal of 6 bases from V and 4 bases from J, the junction contained 8 bases not matched to a gene. The germline V gene encodes CDR1 SGHTA and CDR2 FQGNSA. There are 16 residues in the CDR3. The DNA of the CDR3 is TGTGCCAGCAGGGGGACAGGGGGGATATTATACAATGAGCAGTTCTTC. Translated: CASRGTGGILYNEQFF.

The chain recombines TRBV11-2 with TRBJ1-1; 9 nucleotides line up with TRBD1. The CDR3 loop spans 14 amino acids. The germline V gene has CDR1 SGHAT and CDR2 FQNNGV. The V segment lost 6 bases and the J segment 5 bases; nucleotides outside the gene matches: 7. The CDR3 DNA reads TGTGCCAGCAGTCCCTCCGGGACAGGGACTGAAGCTTTCTTT. This encodes CASSPSGTGTEAFF.

The gene calls are TRBV27 and TRBJ2-2; D remains unclear. V lost 4 bases and J lost 1, with 10 bases in between. The CDR3 extends over 15 amino acids. The germline V gene has CDR1 MNHEY and CDR2 SMNVEV (reference sequence). The CDR3 coding sequence is TGTGCCAGCAGTTCGCTACCGAGGAACACCGGGGAGCTGTTTTTT. Protein: CASSSLPRNTGELFF.

This clonotype has more than one count but fewer than ten. The chain joins TRBV21-1 to TRBJ1-1; the table names TRBD1, a call not compared with the DNA. TRBV21-1 is shown as a pseudogene. CDR3 length: 12 amino acids. DNA for the CDR3: TGTGCCAGCAGCAACCGACAGGGTGAAGCTTTCTTT. As protein: CASSNRQGEAFF.

The chain is built from TRBV29-1 and TRBJ2-7; 8 nucleotides agree with TRBD2. V lost 7 bases to trimming and J lost 0 bases; unmatched junction nucleotides: 17. The germline gives CDR1 SQVTM, CDR2 ANQGSEA. The CDR3 contains 17 residues. CDR3 region: CSAEIISGGRISYEQYF. CDR3 nucleotide sequence: TGCAGCGCCGAGATCATCAGCGGGGGCAGGATCTCCTACGAGCAGTACTTC.

This clonotype was detected only a few times. The chain carries TRBV5-1 and TRBJ1-1, with 7 nucleotides matching TRBD1. Trimming cost V 1 base and J 0 bases; bases outside gene matches: 6. CDR1 is SGHRS, CDR2 YFSETQ, per germline. The CDR3 covers 16 residues. CDR3 protein: CASSLSTGRLNTEAFF. The DNA for the CDR3 is TGCGCCAGCAGCTTGTCGACAGGGAGGTTGAACACTGAAGCTTTCTTT.

There are a few counts of this clonotype. The chain joins TRBV12-3 or TRBV12-4 to TRBJ2-5; 9 bases agree with TRBD1. Trimming cost V 6 bases and J 4 bases; bases outside gene matches: 6. The CDR3 contains 14 residues. For the CDR3, the DNA is TGTGCCAGCAGCCCCGAGACAGGGGGAGAGACCCAGTACTTC. It specifies CASSPETGGETQYF.

This clonotype was seen a few times. The chain has TRBV29-1 and TRBJ1-1, with a tentative D call TRBD1 (6 bases). Trimming removed 5 bases at V and 7 bases at J, with 14 bases between. CDR3 length: 12 residues. Germline assignment: CDR1 SQVTM and CDR2 ANQGSEA. CDR3 loop: CSVKKQGLEAFF. Written as DNA, the CDR3 is TGCAGCGTTAAAAAACAGGGACTTGAAGCTTTCTTT.

This clonotype was counted between two and nine times. The chain combines TRBV4-3 with TRBJ1-1, with a tentative D call TRBD1 (6 bases). The CDR3 contains 14 residues. CDR1 and CDR2 from the germline V gene are LGHNA and YSLEER. V was cut by 2 bases and J by 9 bases, with 16 bases left in between. The CDR3 DNA sequence: TGCGCCAGCAGCCAATTCTTATCGGGACAACAAGCTTTCTTT. This gives the protein CASSQFLSGQQAFF.

The chain employs TRBV7-9 and TRBJ1-5, with D maybe TRBD1 (5 bases). CDR1 and CDR2 (germline): SEHNR, FQNEAQ (reference sequence). V lost 2 bases and J 4 bases, leaving 9 bases between the germline ends. The CDR3 runs 14 residues. CDR3 sequence: CASSLQGPNQPQHF. CDR3 sequence (DNA): TGTGCCAGCAGCTTACAGGGACCTAATCAGCCCCAGCATTTT.